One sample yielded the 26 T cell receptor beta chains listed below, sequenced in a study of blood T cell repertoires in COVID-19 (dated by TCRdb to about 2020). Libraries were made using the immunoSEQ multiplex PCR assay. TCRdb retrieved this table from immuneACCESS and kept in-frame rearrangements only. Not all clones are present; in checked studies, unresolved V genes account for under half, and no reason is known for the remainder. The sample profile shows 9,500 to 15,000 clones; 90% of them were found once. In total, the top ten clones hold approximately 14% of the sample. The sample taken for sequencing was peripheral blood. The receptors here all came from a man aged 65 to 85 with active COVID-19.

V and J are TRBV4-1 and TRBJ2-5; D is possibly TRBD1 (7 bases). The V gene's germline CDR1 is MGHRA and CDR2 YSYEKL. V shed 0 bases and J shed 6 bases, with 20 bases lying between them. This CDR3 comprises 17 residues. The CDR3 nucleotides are TGCGCCAGCAGCCAAGACCTACAGGGGAGGACGAGTAAGACCCAGTACTTC. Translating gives CASSQDLQGRTSKTQYF.

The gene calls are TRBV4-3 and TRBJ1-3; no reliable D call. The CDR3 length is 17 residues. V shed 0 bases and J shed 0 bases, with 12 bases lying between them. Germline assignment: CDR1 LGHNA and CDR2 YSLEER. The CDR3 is CASSQEAVSTSGNTIYF. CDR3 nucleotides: TGCGCCAGCAGCCAAGAGGCAGTGTCAACCTCTGGAAACACCATATATTTT.

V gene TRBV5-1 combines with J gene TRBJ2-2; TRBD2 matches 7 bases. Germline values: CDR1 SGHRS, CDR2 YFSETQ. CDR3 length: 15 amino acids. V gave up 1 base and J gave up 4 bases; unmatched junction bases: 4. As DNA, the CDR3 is TGCGCCAGCAGCTTGTCTAGCGGCCCCACCGGGGAGCTGTTTTTT. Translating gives CASSLSSGPTGELFF.

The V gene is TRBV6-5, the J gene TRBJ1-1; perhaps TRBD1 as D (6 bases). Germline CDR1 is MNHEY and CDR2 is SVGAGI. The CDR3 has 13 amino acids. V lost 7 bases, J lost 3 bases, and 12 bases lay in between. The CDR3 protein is CASTQGYDTEAFF. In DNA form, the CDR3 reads TGTGCCAGCACCCAGGGGTACGACACTGAAGCTTTCTTT.

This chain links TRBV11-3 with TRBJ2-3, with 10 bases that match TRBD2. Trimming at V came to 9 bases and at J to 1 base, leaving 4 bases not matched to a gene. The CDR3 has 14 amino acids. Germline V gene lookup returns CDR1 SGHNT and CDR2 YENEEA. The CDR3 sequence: CASSTSGGTDTQYF. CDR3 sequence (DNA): TGTGCCAGTTCCACTAGCGGGGGCACAGATACGCAGTATTTT. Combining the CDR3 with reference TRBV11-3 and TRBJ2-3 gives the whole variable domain EAGVVQSPRYKIIEKKQPVAFWCNPISGHNTLYWYLQNLGQGPELLIRYENEEAVDDSQLPKDRFSAERLKGVDSTLKIQPAELGDSAVYLCASSTSGGTDTQYFGPGTRLTVL.

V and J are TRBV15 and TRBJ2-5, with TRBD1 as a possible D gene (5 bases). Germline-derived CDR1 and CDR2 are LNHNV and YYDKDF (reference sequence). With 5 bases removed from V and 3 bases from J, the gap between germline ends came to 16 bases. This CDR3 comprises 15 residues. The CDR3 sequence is CATSRKAGLEETQYF. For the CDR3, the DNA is TGTGCCACCAGCCGTAAGGCAGGGCTAGAAGAGACCCAGTACTTC.

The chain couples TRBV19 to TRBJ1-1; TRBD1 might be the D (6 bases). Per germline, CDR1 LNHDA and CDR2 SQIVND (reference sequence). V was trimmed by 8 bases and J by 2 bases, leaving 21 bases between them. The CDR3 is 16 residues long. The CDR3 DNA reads TGTGCCAGTCGCCCTTTCAACGGACAGAAAAACACTGAAGCTTTCTTT. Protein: CASRPFNGQKNTEAFF.

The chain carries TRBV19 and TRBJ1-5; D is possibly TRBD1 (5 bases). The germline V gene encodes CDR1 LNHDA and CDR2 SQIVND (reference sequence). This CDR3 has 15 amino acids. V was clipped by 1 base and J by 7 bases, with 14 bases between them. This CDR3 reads CASSIGGGRGQPQHF. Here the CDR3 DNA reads TGTGCCAGTAGTATAGGGGGGGGTCGTGGACAGCCCCAGCATTTT.

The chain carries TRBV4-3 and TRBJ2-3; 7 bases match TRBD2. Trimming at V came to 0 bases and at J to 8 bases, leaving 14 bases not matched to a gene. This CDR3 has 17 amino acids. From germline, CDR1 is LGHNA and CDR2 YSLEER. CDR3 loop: CASSQDIGGGTGGTQYF. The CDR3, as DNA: TGCGCCAGCAGCCAAGATATCGGCGGGGGAACCGGGGGTACGCAGTATTTT.

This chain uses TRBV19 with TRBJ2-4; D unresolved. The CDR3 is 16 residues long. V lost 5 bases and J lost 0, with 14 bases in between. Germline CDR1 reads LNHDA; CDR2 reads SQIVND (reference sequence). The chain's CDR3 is CASSPGLSVAKNIQYF. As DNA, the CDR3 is TGTGCCAGTAGTCCTGGGCTGTCCGTAGCCAAAAACATTCAGTACTTC.

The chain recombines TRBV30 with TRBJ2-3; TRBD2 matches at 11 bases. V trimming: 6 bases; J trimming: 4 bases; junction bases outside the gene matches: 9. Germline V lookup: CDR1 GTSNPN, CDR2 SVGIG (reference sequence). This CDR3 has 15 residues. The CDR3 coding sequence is TGTGCCTGTGCGAGACTAGCGGGATCGGCAGATACGCAGTATTTT. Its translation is CACARLAGSADTQYF.

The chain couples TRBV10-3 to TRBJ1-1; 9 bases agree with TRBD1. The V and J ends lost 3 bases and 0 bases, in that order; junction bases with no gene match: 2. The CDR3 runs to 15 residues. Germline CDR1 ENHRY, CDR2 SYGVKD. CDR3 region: CAISEWDRVNTEAFF. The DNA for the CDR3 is TGTGCCATCAGTGAATGGGACAGGGTGAACACTGAAGCTTTCTTT.

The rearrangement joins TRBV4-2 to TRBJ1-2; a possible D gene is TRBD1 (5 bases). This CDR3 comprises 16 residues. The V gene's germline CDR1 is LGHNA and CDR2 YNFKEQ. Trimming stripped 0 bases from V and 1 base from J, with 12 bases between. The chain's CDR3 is CASSQEVGQDNYGYTF. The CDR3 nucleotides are TGTGCCAGCAGCCAAGAAGTGGGGCAGGATAACTATGGCTACACCTTC.

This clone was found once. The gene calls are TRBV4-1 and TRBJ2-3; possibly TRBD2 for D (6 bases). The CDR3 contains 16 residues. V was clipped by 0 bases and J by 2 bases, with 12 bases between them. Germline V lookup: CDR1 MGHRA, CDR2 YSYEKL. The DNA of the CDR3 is TGCGCCAGCAGCCAAGATCTCGGGGGACCCACAGATACGCAGTATTTT. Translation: CASSQDLGGPTDTQYF.

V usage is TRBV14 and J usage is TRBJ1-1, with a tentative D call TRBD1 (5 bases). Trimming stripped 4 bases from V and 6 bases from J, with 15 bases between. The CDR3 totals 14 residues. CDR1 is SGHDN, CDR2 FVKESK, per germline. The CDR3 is CASSPETRTSEAFF. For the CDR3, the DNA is TGTGCCAGCAGCCCAGAAACCCGGACATCTGAAGCTTTCTTT.

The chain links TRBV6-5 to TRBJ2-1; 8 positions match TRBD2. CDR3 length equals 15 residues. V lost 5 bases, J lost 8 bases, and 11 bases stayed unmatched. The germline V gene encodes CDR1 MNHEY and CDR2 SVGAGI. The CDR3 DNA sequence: TGTGCCAGCAGTCGCCGGACGCGGGAGGAAGATGAGCAGTTCTTC. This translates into CASSRRTREEDEQFF.

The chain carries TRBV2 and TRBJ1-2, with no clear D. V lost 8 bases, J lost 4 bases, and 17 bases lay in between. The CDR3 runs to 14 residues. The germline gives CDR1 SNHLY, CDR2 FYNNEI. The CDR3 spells CASPPGSTGYGYTF. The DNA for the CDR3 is TGTGCCAGCCCCCCGGGGAGCACTGGCTATGGCTACACCTTC.

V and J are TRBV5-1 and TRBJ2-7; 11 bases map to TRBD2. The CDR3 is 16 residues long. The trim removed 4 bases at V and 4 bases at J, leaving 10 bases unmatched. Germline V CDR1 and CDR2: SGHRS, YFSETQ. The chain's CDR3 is CASSRTLSGGEYEQYF. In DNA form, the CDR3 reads TGCGCCAGCAGCAGAACACTTAGCGGGGGGGAATACGAGCAGTACTTC.

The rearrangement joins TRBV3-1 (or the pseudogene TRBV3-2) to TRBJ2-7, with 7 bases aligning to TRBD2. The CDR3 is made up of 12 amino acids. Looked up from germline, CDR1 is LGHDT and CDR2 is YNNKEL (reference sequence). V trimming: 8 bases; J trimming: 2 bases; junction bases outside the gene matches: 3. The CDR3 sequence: CASAGLPYEQYF. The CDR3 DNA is TGTGCCAGCGCGGGACTACCCTACGAGCAGTACTTC.

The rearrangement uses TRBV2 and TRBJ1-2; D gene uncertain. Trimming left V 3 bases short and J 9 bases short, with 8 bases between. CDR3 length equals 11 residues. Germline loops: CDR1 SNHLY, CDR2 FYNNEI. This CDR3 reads CASSDRFRYTF. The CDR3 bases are TGTGCCAGCAGTGACCGGTTTCGCTACACCTTC.

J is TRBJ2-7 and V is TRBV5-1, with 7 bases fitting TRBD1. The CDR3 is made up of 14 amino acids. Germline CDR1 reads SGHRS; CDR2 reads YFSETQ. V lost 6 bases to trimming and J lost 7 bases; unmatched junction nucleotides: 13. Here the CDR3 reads CASNLDRSSGEQYF. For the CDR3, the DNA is TGCGCCAGCAACCTGGACAGGAGCAGTGGGGAGCAGTACTTC.

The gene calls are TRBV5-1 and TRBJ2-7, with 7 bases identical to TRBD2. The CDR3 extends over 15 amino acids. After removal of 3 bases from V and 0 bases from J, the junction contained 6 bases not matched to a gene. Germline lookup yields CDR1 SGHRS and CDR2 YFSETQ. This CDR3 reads CASSSPERGSYEQYF. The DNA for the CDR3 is TGCGCCAGCAGCTCTCCTGAGCGGGGCTCCTACGAGCAGTACTTC.

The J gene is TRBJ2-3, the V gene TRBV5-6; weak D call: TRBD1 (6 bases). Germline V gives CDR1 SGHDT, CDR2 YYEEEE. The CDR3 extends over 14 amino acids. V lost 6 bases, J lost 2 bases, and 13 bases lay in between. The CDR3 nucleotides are TGTGCCAGCATCCGAGGGGGATACACAGATACGCAGTATTTT. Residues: CASIRGGYTDTQYF.

The CDR3 nucleotides are TGTGCCAGCAGCGAAAGGACTAGCGGGAGTATAGATGAGCAGTTCTTC. The encoded protein is CASSERTSGSIDEQFF. The chain carries TRBV7-9 and TRBJ2-1; 13 positions agree with TRBD2. V lost 5 bases to trimming and J lost 8 bases; unmatched junction nucleotides: 9. This CDR3 is built from 16 residues. CDR1 and CDR2 from the germline V gene are SEHNR and FQNEAQ (reference sequence).

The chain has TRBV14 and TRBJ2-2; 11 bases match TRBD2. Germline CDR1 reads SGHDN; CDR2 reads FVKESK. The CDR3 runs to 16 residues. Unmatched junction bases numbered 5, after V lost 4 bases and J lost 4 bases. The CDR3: CASSLAGGVITGELFF. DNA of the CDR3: TGTGCCAGCAGCCTAGCGGGAGGGGTGATCACCGGGGAGCTGTTTTTT. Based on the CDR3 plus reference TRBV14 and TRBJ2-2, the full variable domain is EAGVTQFPSHSVIEKGQTVTLRCDPISGHDNLYWYRRVMGKEIKFLLHFVKESKQDESGMPNNRFLAERTGGTYSTLKVQPAELEDSGVYFCASSLAGGVITGELFFGEGSRLTVL.

The CDR3 DNA follows: TGTGCCAGCAGTTTACTGGCTAGCGGGGGGGCCTCAGATACGCAGTATTTT. This sequence encodes CASSLLASGGASDTQYF. The chain recombines TRBV27 with TRBJ2-3, with 12 bases that match TRBD2. Germline values: CDR1 MNHEY, CDR2 SMNVEV (reference sequence). CDR3 size: 17 residues. V lost 2 bases and J lost 4; bases outside the gene matches: 7.